Below, 13 T cell receptor beta chains from the same sample are listed, as sequenced in a study of regulatory T cells in long-lasting Graves disease. Arm-PCR with iRepertoire HTBI primers amplified the CDR3 regions for these TCR beta libraries. TCRdb re-analysed the multiplex PCR reads in MiXCR, keeping a single row per CDR3 protein. The sample lists about 400,000 distinct CDR3 sequences, roughly 15% occurring once. Described time point: newly diagnosed GD, antithyroid drugs for less than 3 months. PBMCs provided the RNA from which the TCR library was made. The data also belong to a second study, concerning T cells in Graves' hyperthyroidism and ophthalmopathy.

Sequenced here: peripheral blood mononuclear cells (PBMCs), sampled at new diagnosis, from a patient treated with antithyroid drugs. The origin of the receptors is a woman aged 40 to 50 with Graves disease.

In this sample, this clonotype turned up many times. The V gene is TRBV28, the J gene TRBJ2-3; 8 positions agree with TRBD2. The CDR3 has 16 residues. Germline V lookup: CDR1 MDHEN, CDR2 SYDVKM. J gave up 0 bases and V 7 bases, and 9 bases lay outside the gene matches. CDR3 region: CASIPTSGTSTDTQYF. The DNA of the CDR3 is TGTGCCAGCATTCCCACTAGCGGTACTAGCACAGATACGCAGTATTTT.

The gene calls are TRBV19 and TRBJ2-5, with D unresolved. Germline CDR1 is LNHDA and CDR2 is SQIVND (reference sequence). CDR3 length equals 12 residues. V was trimmed by 3 bases and J by 5 bases, leaving 7 bases between them. The CDR3, as DNA: TGTGCCAGTAGTATGAGCTGGGAGACCCAGTACTTC. Its translation is CASSMSWETQYF.

The J gene is TRBJ2-2, the V gene TRBV20-1; TRBD2 is a possible D gene (6 bases). Germline V gene lookup returns CDR1 DFQATT and CDR2 SNEGSKA (reference sequence). V was cut by 6 bases and J by 5 bases, with 10 bases left in between. The CDR3 spans 12 residues. The CDR3 reads CSAEGTTGELFF. The CDR3 DNA is TGCAGTGCAGAAGGGACTACCGGGGAGCTGTTTTTT.

This clonotype was detected many times. The chain links TRBV20-1 to TRBJ2-3, with D possibly matching TRBD2 (6 bases). The germline V gene has CDR1 DFQATT and CDR2 SNEGSKA (reference sequence). Deletions cut 1 base from V and 4 bases from J, with 15 bases between. CDR3 length: 15 amino acids. The CDR3 DNA is TGCAGTGCTAGAGGCGGGGTTGAGGGCGCAGATACGCAGTATTTT. Residues: CSARGGVEGADTQYF.

This clonotype was recorded at least ten times. The V gene is TRBV27, the J gene TRBJ1-2; a possible D gene is TRBD1 (6 bases). Germline V gene lookup returns CDR1 MNHEY and CDR2 SMNVEV (reference sequence). Deletions cut 6 bases from V and 6 bases from J, with 14 bases between. The CDR3 sequence is 13 residues long. CDR3 sequence reads: CASSPAGGHGYTF. CDR3 nucleotide sequence: TGTGCCAGCAGCCCCGCCGGGGGGCATGGCTACACCTTC.

The chain recombines TRBV9 with TRBJ1-1; D is unclear. The CDR3 runs to 13 residues. Germline loops: CDR1 SGDLS, CDR2 YYNGEE. V was cut by 0 bases and J by 3 bases, with 6 bases left in between. The DNA for the CDR3 is TGTGCCAGCAGCGTAGAGGAGTACACTGAAGCTTTCTTT. Protein sequence: CASSVEEYTEAFF.

There are many counts of this clonotype. This chain joins TRBV18 and TRBJ2-7; 7 bases are shared with TRBD2. V lost 6 bases, J lost 7 bases, and 9 bases stayed unmatched. Germline lookup yields CDR1 KGHSH and CDR2 LQKENI. The CDR3 is made up of 13 amino acids. The CDR3 DNA reads TGTGCCAGCTCTCCCCGGCGGCGGGAGGAGCAGTACTTC. It is translated as CASSPRRREEQYF.

This clonotype was detected many times. The chain recombines TRBV11-2 with TRBJ1-2; D is ambiguous. The germline V gene encodes CDR1 SGHAT and CDR2 FQNNGV. V lost 5 bases and J 8 bases, leaving 15 bases between the germline ends. This CDR3 has 13 amino acids. The CDR3 is CASSPTGEWGYTF. DNA of the CDR3: TGTGCCAGCAGCCCAACCGGCGAATGGGGCTACACCTTC.

This clonotype was recorded at least ten times. V gene TRBV15 combines with J gene TRBJ2-7; TRBD2 matches 10 bases. V gave up 1 base and J gave up 6 bases; unmatched junction bases: 9. Germline V gives CDR1 LNHNV, CDR2 YYDKDF (reference sequence). The CDR3 is 16 residues long. The CDR3 is CATSRGGTSARGEQYF. Written as DNA, the CDR3 is TGTGCCACCAGCAGAGGGGGGACTAGCGCCCGGGGCGAGCAGTACTTC.

In this sample, this clonotype turned up a few times. The chain carries TRBV5-1 and TRBJ2-1; 9 positions match TRBD1. The CDR3 is made up of 15 amino acids. Germline CDR1 is SGHRS and CDR2 is YFSETQ. With V trimmed by 2 bases and J by 5 bases, 5 bases remained unmatched. In DNA form, the CDR3 reads TGCGCCAGCAGCTTCGGGGGACAGGGACACAATGAGCAGTTCTTC. It yields the protein CASSFGGQGHNEQFF.

This clonotype was counted ten times or more. The chain links TRBV3-1 to TRBJ2-1; TRBD2 agrees at 10 bases. V was pared by 1 base and J by 7 bases, with 1 base of the junction left unmatched. The CDR3 is 14 residues long. CDR1 and CDR2 from the germline V gene are LGHDT and YNNKEL (reference sequence). The CDR3 spells CASSQGLAGNEQFF. Written as DNA, the CDR3 is TGTGCCAGCAGCCAAGGACTAGCGGGTAATGAGCAGTTCTTC.

The CDR3 is CASSPMTSNKGEQFF. The CDR3 DNA is TGTGCCAGCTCACCGATGACTAGCAATAAAGGGGAGCAGTTCTTC. V gene TRBV18 combines with J gene TRBJ2-1; TRBD2 matches at 7 bases. The trim removed 3 bases at V and 10 bases at J, leaving 12 bases unmatched. This CDR3 spans 15 amino acids. Germline CDR1 is KGHSH and CDR2 is LQKENI.

In this sample, this clonotype turned up many times. The chain joins TRBV28 to TRBJ1-4; 7 positions match TRBD1. V was pared by 5 bases and J by 4 bases, with 4 bases of the junction left unmatched. This CDR3 is built from 14 residues. Germline V gene data show CDR1 as MDHEN and CDR2 as SYDVKM. The CDR3: CASSQDRFNEKLFF. Here the CDR3 DNA reads TGTGCCAGCAGTCAGGACAGGTTTAATGAAAAACTGTTTTTT.